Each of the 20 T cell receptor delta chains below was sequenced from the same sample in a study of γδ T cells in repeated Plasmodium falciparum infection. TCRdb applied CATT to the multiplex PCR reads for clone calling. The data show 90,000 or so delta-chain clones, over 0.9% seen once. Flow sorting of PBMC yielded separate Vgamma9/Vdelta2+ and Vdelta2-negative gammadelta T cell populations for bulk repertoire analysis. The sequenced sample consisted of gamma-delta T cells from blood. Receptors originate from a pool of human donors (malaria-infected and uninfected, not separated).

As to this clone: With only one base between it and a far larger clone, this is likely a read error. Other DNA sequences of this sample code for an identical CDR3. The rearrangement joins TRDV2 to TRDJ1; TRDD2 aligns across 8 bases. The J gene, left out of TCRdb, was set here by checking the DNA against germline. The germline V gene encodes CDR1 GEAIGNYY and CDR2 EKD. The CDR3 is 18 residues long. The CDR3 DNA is TGTGCAGACAAGGCTTCCTACGTACCTGGGGACGTTACCGACAAACTCATCTTT. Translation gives CADKASYVPGDVTDKLIF.

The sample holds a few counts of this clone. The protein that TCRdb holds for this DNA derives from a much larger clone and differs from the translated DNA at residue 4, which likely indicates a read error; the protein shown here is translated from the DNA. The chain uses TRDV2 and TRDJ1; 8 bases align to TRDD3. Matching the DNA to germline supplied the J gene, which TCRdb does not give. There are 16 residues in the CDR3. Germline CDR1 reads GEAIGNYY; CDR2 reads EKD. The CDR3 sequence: CACGTATGGSLDKLIF. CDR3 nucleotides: TGTGCCTGTGGCACCGCTACTGGGGGCTCTCTCGATAAACTCATCTTT.

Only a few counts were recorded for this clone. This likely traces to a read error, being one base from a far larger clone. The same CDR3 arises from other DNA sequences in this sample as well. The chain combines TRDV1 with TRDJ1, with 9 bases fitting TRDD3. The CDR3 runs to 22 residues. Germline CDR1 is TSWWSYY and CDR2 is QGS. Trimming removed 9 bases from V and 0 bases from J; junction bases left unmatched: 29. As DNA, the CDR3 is TGTGCTCTCGGTCGGAGGACCTACTCGAAATACTGGGGGACCCTCTACACCGATAAACTCATCTTT. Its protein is CALGRRTYSKYWGTLYTDKLIF.

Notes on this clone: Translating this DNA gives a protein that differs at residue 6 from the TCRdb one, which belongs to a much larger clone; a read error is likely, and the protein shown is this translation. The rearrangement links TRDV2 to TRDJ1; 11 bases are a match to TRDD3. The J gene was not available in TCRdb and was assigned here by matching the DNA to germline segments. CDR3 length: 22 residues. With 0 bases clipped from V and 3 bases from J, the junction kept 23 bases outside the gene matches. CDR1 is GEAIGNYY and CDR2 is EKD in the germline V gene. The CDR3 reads CACDTTEAGGYRPRSPSDKLIF. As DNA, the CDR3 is TGTGCCTGTGACACCACCGAGGCTGGGGGATACCGCCCTAGGTCCCCTTCCGATAAACTCATCTTT.

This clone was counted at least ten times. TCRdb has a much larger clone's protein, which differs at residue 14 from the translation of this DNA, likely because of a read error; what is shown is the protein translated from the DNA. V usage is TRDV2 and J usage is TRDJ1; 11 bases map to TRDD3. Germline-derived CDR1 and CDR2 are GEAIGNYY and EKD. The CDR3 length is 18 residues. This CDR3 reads CACDTLTVLGDRTGKLIF. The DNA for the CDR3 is TGTGCCTGTGACACCCTAACCGTACTGGGGGATAGAACCGGTAAACTCATCTTT.

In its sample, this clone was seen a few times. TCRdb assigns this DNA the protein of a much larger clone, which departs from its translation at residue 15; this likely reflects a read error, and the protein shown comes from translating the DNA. CDR3 DNA sequence: TGTGCTCTTGGGGAAATTACGGCCTTTACTGTATTGTATAAACCCATCTTT. Its protein product is CALGEITAFTVLYKPIF. The V gene is given as TRDV1, and no J gene call is available; the table's D gene call, TRDD3, was not cross checked with the DNA. Per germline, CDR1 TSWWSYY and CDR2 QGS. The CDR3 loop spans 17 amino acids.

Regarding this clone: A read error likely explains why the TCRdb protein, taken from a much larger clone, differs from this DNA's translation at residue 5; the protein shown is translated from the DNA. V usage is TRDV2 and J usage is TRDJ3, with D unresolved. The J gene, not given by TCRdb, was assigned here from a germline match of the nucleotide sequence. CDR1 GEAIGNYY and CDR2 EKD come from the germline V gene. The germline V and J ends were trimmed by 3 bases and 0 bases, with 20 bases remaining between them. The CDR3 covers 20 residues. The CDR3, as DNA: TGTGCCTGTGACGCCGCCGCGCAAGACCTCCGCTCCTGGGACACCCGACAGATGTTTTTC. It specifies CACDAAAQDLRSWDTRQMFF.

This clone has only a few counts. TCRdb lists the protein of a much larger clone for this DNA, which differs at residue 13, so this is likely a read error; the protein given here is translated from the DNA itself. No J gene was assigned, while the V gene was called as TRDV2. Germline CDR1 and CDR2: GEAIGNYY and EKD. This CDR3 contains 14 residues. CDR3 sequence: CACADLLTVGKLTF. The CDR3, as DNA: TGTGCCTGTGCAGACCTGCTAACGGTGGGTAAACTCACCTTT.

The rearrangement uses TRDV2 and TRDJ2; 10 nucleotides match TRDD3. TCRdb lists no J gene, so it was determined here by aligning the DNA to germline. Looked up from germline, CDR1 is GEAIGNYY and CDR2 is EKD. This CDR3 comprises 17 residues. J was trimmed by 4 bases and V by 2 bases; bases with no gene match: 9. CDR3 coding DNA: TGTGCCTGTGACATACTGGGGGATGGGAGTGGGACAGCACAACTCTTCTTT. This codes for CACDILGDGSGTAQLFF.

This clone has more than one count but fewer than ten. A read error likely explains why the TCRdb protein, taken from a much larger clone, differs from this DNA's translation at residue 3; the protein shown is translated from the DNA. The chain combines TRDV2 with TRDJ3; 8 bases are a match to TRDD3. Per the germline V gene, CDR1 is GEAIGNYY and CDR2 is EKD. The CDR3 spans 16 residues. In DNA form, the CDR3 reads TGTGCCCGTGACACCGGGGGATACTGGGACACCCGACAGATGTTTTTC. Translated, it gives CARDTGGYWDTRQMFF.

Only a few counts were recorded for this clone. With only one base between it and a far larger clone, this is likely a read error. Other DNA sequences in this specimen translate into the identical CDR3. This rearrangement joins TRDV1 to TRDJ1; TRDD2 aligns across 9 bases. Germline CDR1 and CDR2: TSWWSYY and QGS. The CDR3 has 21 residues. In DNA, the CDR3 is TGTGCTCTTGGGGAATTGGCCTTCCTACCGCCACGGCTGGGAATCACCGACAAACTCATCTTT. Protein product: CALGELAFLPPRLGITDKLIF.

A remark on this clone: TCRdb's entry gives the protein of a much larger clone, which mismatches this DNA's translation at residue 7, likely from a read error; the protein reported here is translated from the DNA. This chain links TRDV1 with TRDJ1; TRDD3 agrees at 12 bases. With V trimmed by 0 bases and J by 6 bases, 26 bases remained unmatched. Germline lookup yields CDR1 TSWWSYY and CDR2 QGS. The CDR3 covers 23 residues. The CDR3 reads CALGELDKLSLKVLGDTYYKLIF. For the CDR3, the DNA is TGTGCTCTTGGGGAACTTGACAAATTATCCCTCAAAGTACTGGGGGATACTTACTATAAACTCATCTTT.

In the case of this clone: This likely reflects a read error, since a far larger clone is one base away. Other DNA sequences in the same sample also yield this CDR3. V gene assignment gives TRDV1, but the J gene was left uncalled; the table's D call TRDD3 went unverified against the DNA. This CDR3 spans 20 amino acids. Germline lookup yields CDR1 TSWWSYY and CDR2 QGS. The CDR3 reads CALGGPVLGWGKWCTDKLIF. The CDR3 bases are TGTGCTCTTGGGGGGCCTGTCCTTGGCTGGGGAAAATGGTGCACCGATAAACTCATCTTC.

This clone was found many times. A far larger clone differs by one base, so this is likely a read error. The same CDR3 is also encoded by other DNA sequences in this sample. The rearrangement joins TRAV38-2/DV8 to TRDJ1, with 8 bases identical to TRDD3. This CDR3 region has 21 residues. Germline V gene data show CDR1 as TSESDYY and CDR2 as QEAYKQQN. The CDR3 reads CAYRTAARGYLGIVDTDKLIF. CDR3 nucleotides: TGTGCTTATAGGACGGCGGCGAGGGGATACTTAGGTATCGTGGACACCGATAAGCTCATCTTT.

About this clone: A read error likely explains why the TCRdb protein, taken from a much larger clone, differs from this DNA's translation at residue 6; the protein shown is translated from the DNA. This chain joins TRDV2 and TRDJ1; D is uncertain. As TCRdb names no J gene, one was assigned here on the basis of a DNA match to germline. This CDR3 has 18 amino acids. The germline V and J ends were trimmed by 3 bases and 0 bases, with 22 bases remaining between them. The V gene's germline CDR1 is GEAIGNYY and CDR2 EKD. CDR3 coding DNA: TGTGCCTGTGACGTCGCCGGGGCCCTCAGATTCAACACCGATAAACTCATCTTT. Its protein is CACDVAGALRFNTDKLIF.

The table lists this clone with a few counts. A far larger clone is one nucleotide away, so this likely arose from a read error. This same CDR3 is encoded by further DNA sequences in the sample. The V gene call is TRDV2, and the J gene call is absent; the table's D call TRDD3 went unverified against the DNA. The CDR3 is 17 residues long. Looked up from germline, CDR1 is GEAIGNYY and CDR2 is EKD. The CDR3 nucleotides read TGTGCCTGTGACGCCTTACTGGGGGACACGTACACCGATAAACTCATCTTC. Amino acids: CACDALLGDTYTDKLIF.

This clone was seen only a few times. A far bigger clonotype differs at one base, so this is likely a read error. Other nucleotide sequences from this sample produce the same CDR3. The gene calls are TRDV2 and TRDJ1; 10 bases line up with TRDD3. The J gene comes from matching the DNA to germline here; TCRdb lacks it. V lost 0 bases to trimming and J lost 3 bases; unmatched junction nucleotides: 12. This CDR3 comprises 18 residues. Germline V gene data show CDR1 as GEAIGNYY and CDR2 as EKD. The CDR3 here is CACDTVGTGGSLPDKLIF. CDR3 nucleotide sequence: TGTGCCTGTGACACCGTCGGTACTGGGGGATCTCTCCCCGATAAACTCATCTTT.

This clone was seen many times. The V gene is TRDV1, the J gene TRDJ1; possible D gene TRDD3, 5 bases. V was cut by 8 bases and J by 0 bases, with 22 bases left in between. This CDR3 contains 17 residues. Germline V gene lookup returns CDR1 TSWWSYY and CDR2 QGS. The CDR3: CALLPSGGPEYTDKLIF. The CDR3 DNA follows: TGTGCTCTTTTACCGAGCGGGGGTCCAGAGTACACCGATAAACTCATCTTT.

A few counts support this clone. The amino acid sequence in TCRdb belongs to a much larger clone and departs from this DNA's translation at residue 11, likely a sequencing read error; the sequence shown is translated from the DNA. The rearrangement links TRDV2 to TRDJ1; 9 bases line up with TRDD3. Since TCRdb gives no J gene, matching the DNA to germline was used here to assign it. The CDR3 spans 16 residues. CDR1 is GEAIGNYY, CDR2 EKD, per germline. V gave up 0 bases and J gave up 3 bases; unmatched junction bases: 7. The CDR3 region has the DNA TGTGCCTGTGACACCGCCTGGGGGATCAGCGCCGATAAACTCATCTTT. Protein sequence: CACDTAWGISADKLIF.

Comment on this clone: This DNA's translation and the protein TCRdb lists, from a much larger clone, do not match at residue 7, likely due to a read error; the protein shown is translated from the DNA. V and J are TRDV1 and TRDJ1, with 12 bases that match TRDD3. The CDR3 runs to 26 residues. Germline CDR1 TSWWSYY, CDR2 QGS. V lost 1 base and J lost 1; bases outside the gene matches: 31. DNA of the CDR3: TGTGCTCTTGGGGAACCCTCTTTCTGTCGGCCCTTCCTAAACGGACTGGGGGATACCTTCACCGATAAACTCATCTTT. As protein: CALGEPSFCRPFLNGLGDTFTDKLIF.